This entry describes one TCR beta chain. This entry is derived from a study of cytomegalovirus exposure and HLA in healthy donors. V was cut by 3 bases and J by 5 bases, with 10 bases left in between. The CDR3 length is 13 residues. From germline, CDR1 is LNHNV and CDR2 YYDKDF (reference sequence). PCR primers comprised 60 Vbeta and 13 Jbeta primers. Clones were read by immunoSEQ multiplex PCR, and TCRdb kept only the in-frame ones, dropping some. The sample contains 100,000 to 150,000 clones, approximately 78% of which appear only once. The gene calls are TRBV15 and TRBJ1-2; D is uncertain. The receptor was derived from a human donor in good health. Sequences were obtained from PBMCs. In DNA, the CDR3 is TGTGCCACCAGCAGTGCAGCGGGATATGGCTACACCTTC. Its protein product is CATSSAAGYGYTF.